This T cell receptor beta chain was found in a study of blood T cell repertoires in COVID-19. Original processing methods: How many nucleated cells were present was estimated from reference gene primer amplification. Libraries were prepared by immunoSEQ multiplex PCR; TCRdb keeps only in-frame clonotypes and omits some of them. The V and J calls and clone size are taken from that table; D and trimming were inferred from the DNA. The table shows some 100,000 clones, with 86% occurring only once. Germline lookup yields CDR1 LGHDT and CDR2 YNNKEL (reference sequence). The trim removed 4 bases at V and 3 bases at J, leaving 7 bases unmatched. The CDR3 spans 16 residues.

The sequence derives from a human donor in a cohort sampled during active COVID-19. The chain employs TRBV3-1 (or the pseudogene TRBV3-2) and TRBJ2-5; 11 bases line up with TRBD2. Material for sequencing was peripheral blood. The chain's CDR3 is CASSPLLAGGKETQYF. The CDR3 nucleotides read TGTGCCAGCAGCCCCTTGCTAGCGGGGGGTAAAGAGACCCAGTACTTC.